The 22 T cell receptor beta chains presented below share a single source sample, sequenced in a study of blood T cell repertoires in COVID-19. Assay used: immunoSEQ multiplex PCR; TCRdb lists only in-frame clones, some missing. The sample has more than 75,000 clones, more than 75% seen once; the top ten hold around 4.5%. Sequencing used peripheral blood. Source of these receptors: a woman aged 80 or over with active COVID-19.

The rearrangement joins TRBV7-2 to TRBJ2-3; D is possibly TRBD2 (7 bases). The CDR3 consists of 13 residues. The V and J ends lost 5 bases and 6 bases respectively, with 12 bases between them. Germline CDR1 and CDR2: SGHTA and FQGNSA. CDR3 loop: CASSLRGGDTQYF. The DNA for the CDR3 is TGTGCCAGCAGCCTGAGGGGGGGGGATACGCAGTATTTT. The full variable domain, in which reference TRBV7-2 and TRBJ2-3 provide the parts outside the CDR3, is GAGVSQSPSNKVTEKGKDVELRCDPISGHTALYWYRQSLGQGLEFLIYFQGNSAPDKSGLPSDRFSAERTGGSVSTLTIQRTQQEDSAVYLCASSLRGGDTQYFGPGTRLTVL.

The gene calls are TRBV7-3 and TRBJ2-1; TRBD2 agrees at 11 bases. Germline values: CDR1 SGHTA, CDR2 FQGTGA. The V gene end was trimmed by 3 bases and the J gene end by 2 bases; junction bases not matched to a gene: 3. The CDR3 totals 16 residues. The CDR3 spells CASSFLSGGAYNEQFF. The CDR3 DNA reads as TGTGCCAGCAGCTTCCTTAGCGGGGGGGCCTACAATGAGCAGTTCTTC.

V and J are TRBV5-5 and TRBJ1-5; D is unclear. This CDR3 comprises 15 residues. With 0 bases removed from V and 4 bases from J, the gap between germline ends came to 11 bases. Germline V gene data show CDR1 as SGHKS and CDR2 as YYEKEE (reference sequence). The chain's CDR3 is CASSLVGLGNQPQHF. CDR3 nucleotides: TGTGCCAGCAGCTTGGTCGGACTTGGGAATCAGCCCCAGCATTTT.

The rearrangement uses TRBV3-1 (or the pseudogene TRBV3-2) and TRBJ2-5, with a tentative D call TRBD1 (6 bases). This CDR3 contains 14 residues. Germline V gives CDR1 LGHDT, CDR2 YNNKEL (reference sequence). Trimming removed 0 bases from V and 4 bases from J, with 9 bases in between. The CDR3 loop is CASSQEWTAETQYF. In nucleotides, the CDR3 is TGTGCCAGCAGCCAAGAATGGACAGCAGAGACCCAGTACTTC.

The chain uses TRBV6-1 and TRBJ2-2; 8 bases agree with TRBD1. Germline CDR1 and CDR2: MNHNS and SASEGT. V was pared by 1 base and J by 4 bases, with 11 bases of the junction left unmatched. The CDR3 is 18 amino acids. The CDR3 reads CASSEDSRGRTRTGELFF. CDR3 nucleotide sequence: TGTGCCAGCAGTGAAGATAGCAGGGGGCGAACGCGCACCGGGGAGCTGTTTTTT.

The chain couples TRBV6-5 to TRBJ1-4, with 7 nucleotides matching TRBD1. This CDR3 contains 15 residues. Germline CDR1 is MNHEY and CDR2 is SVGAGI. J gave up 8 bases and V 4 bases, and 10 bases lay outside the gene matches. This CDR3 is CASSLLGQVGEKLFF. CDR3 coding DNA: TGTGCCAGCAGTTTACTCGGACAGGTTGGCGAAAAACTGTTTTTT.

This chain links TRBV28 with TRBJ2-4, with TRBD2 matching 10 bases. This CDR3 spans 17 amino acids. V shed 4 bases and J 3 bases; nucleotides not matched to a gene: 9. Germline-derived CDR1 and CDR2 are MDHEN and SYDVKM. CDR3 sequence reads: CASSSPQLAGLKNIQYF. For the CDR3, the DNA is TGTGCCAGCAGTTCGCCACAACTAGCGGGACTCAAAAACATTCAGTACTTC. The entire variable domain, with the rest obtained from reference TRBV28 and TRBJ2-4, is as follows: DVKVTQSSRYLVKRTGEKVFLECVQDMDHENMFWYRQDPGLGLRLIYFSYDVKMKEKGDIPEGYSVSREKKERFSLILESASTNQTSMYLCASSSPQLAGLKNIQYFGAGTRLSVL.

The chain employs TRBV10-3 and TRBJ2-7, with 16 positions matching TRBD2. Germline V gene sequence: CDR1 ENHRY, CDR2 SYGVKD. J was trimmed by 6 bases and V by 6 bases; bases with no gene match: 11. This CDR3 spans 17 amino acids. The CDR3 region has the DNA TGTGCCATCAGGGGGGGACTAGCGGGAGGGCCGTCTACCGAGCAGTACTTC. Residues: CAIRGGLAGGPSTEQYF.

V and J are TRBV10-3 and TRBJ2-3, with a tentative D call TRBD2 (6 bases). This CDR3 has 14 residues. Germline CDR1 and CDR2: ENHRY and SYGVKD. V lost 8 bases, J lost 3 bases, and 15 bases lay in between. The DNA of the CDR3 is TGTGCCATCGGGGACTTGGCAGAGACAGATACGCAGTATTTT. Its translation is CAIGDLAETDTQYF.

A note on this clone: Other nucleotide sequences in the sample specify the same CDR3. The genes are TRBV9 and TRBJ2-1; possibly TRBD1 for D (6 bases). Per germline, CDR1 SGDLS and CDR2 YYNGEE. V was cut by 0 bases and J by 7 bases, with 11 bases left in between. This CDR3 has 14 residues. CDR3: CASSVGQGWNEQFF. CDR3 in DNA: TGTGCCAGCAGCGTAGGTCAGGGGTGGAATGAGCAGTTCTTC.

The chain carries TRBV11-1 and TRBJ2-7; D is unclear. CDR3 length equals 13 residues. CDR1 is SGHAT and CDR2 is FQDESV in the germline V gene (reference sequence). V gave up 2 bases and J gave up 2 bases, with 7 bases separating them. The CDR3 sequence: CASSLHSTYEQYF. For the CDR3, the DNA is TGTGCCAGCAGCTTACATTCCACCTACGAGCAGTACTTC.

The table lists this clone with a count of one. The chain's CDR3 is CASSSNRGNEQFF. CDR3 in DNA: TGTGCCAGCAGCTCAAACAGGGGGAATGAGCAGTTCTTC. The rearrangement uses TRBV7-9 and TRBJ2-1; TRBD1 matches at 8 bases. The trim removed 4 bases at V and 7 bases at J, leaving 3 bases unmatched. Per germline, CDR1 SEHNR and CDR2 FQNEAQ (reference sequence). The CDR3 is 13 amino acids.

The chain couples TRBV21-1 to TRBJ2-2; whether TRBD1, the table's D call, matches the DNA was not checked. TRBV21-1 is a known pseudogene. The CDR3 is made up of 14 amino acids. This CDR3 is CASRKTGAAGELFF. CDR3 nucleotides: TGTGCCAGCAGGAAGACAGGGGCCGCCGGGGAGCTGTTTTTT.

This clone was counted only a few times. This chain joins TRBV7-3 and TRBJ2-1; 7 bases align to TRBD1. The CDR3 loop spans 14 amino acids. The trim removed 2 bases at V and 4 bases at J, leaving 2 bases unmatched. CDR1 and CDR2 from the germline V gene are SGHTA and FQGTGA. The CDR3 DNA reads as TGTGCCAGCAGCTTACGGACAGGATACAATGAGCAGTTCTTC. Its translation: CASSLRTGYNEQFF.

The chain recombines TRBV7-8 with TRBJ1-4; 8 nucleotides match TRBD1. V dropped 5 bases and J dropped 7; count of bases not matched to a gene: 9. The CDR3 consists of 15 residues. Germline V CDR1 and CDR2: SGHVS, FQNEAQ. CDR3 sequence: CASSTGGDTREKLFF. CDR3 DNA sequence: TGTGCCAGCAGCACAGGGGGGGATACCCGTGAAAAACTGTTTTTT.

The J gene is TRBJ1-6, the V gene TRBV7-2; D is undetermined. This CDR3 comprises 19 residues. CDR1 SGHTA and CDR2 FQGNSA come from the germline V gene. V was clipped by 4 bases and J by 0 bases, with 19 bases between them. CDR3 in DNA: TGTGCCAGCAGCTCTCAGTCAGGTCACCCCTCCTCCTATAATTCACCCCTCCACTTT. Its translation is CASSSQSGHPSSYNSPLHF.

The chain's CDR3 is CASSLDYRGIYEQYF. CDR3 nucleotides: TGTGCCAGCAGCTTAGACTACAGGGGGATCTACGAGCAGTACTTC. The genes are TRBV7-2 and TRBJ2-7, with TRBD1 matching 8 bases. V was clipped by 1 base and J by 3 bases; unmatched bases: 5. CDR3 length: 15 residues. Germline lookup yields CDR1 SGHTA and CDR2 FQGNSA.

V is TRBV19 and J is TRBJ2-1; tentative D call: TRBD1 (6 bases). From germline, CDR1 is LNHDA and CDR2 SQIVND (reference sequence). CDR3 size: 15 residues. Trimming took off 6 bases at V and 0 bases at J, with 12 bases between the two ends. The CDR3: CASSRQESSYNEQFF. CDR3 sequence (DNA): TGTGCCAGTAGCCGACAGGAAAGCTCCTACAATGAGCAGTTCTTC.

This chain links TRBV11-2 with TRBJ1-2; D is possibly TRBD1 (5 bases). The germline gives CDR1 SGHAT, CDR2 FQNNGV. The CDR3 covers 12 residues. V was trimmed by 8 bases and J by 1 base, leaving 8 bases between them. As DNA, the CDR3 is TGTGCCAGCGGACAAGTTAACTATGGCTACACCTTC. Protein product: CASGQVNYGYTF.

The chain is built from TRBV28 and TRBJ2-5; 8 bases agree with TRBD2. Germline lookup yields CDR1 MDHEN and CDR2 SYDVKM. The CDR3 extends over 13 amino acids. Trimming cost V 3 bases and J 10 bases; bases outside gene matches: 7. The CDR3, as DNA: TGTGCCAGCAGTTTCCCGGGACTAGGACACCAGTACTTC. Amino acid sequence: CASSFPGLGHQYF.

The rearrangement uses TRBV6-2 or TRBV6-3 and TRBJ2-1, with 8 bases identical to TRBD2. V lost 4 bases to trimming and J lost 8 bases; unmatched junction nucleotides: 13. The germline gives CDR1 MNHEY, CDR2 SVGEGT. The CDR3 loop spans 16 amino acids. The CDR3 bases are TGTGCCAGCAGTTCTCCAATCGGCGGGAGGTGGGATGAGCAGTTCTTC. Encoded protein: CASSSPIGGRWDEQFF.

In this sample, this clone turned up a few times. The chain uses TRBV3-1 (or the pseudogene TRBV3-2) and TRBJ2-7, with unresolved D. V lost 9 bases, J lost 4 bases, and 13 bases lay in between. The CDR3 has 12 amino acids. CDR1 and CDR2 (germline): LGHDT, YNNKEL (reference sequence). CDR3 in DNA: TGTGCCAGGTTAGCTATAAGTTACGAGCAGTACTTC. It translates to CARLAISYEQYF.